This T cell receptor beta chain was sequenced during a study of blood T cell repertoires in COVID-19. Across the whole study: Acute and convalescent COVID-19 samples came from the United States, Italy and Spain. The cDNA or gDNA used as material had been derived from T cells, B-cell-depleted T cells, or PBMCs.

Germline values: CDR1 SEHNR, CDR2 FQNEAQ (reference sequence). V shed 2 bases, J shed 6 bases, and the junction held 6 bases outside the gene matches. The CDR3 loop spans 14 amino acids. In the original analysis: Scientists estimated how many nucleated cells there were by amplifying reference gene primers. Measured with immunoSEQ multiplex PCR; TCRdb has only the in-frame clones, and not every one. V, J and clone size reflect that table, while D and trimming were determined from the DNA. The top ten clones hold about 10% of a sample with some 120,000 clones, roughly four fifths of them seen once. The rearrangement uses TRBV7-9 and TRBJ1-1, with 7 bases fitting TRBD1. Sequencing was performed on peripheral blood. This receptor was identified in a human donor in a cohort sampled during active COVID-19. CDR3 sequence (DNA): TGTGCCAGCAGCTTACAACAGGGGTCTCCTGAAGCTTTCTTT. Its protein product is CASSLQQGSPEAFF.